The rows below give T cell receptor beta chains drawn from one sample of a study of HIV-infected patients and healthy controls. TCRdb analysed the 5' RACE reads with MiXCR anew, one entry per CDR3 protein. The sample includes around 26,000 distinct CDR3 sequences, 8.5% of them seen just once. What was sequenced was blood. The source is an adult in good health. The CDR3 runs from the conserved cysteine through the conserved F or W. Clone size is shown for a subset of rows, as once, few, many or a class of expanded clone.

V	size	CDR3
TRBV20-1	many	CSAPTPGLGSQYF
TRBV5-1	medium-sized	CASSPRAGAHYEQYF
TRBV6-2/TRBV6-3	many	CASNYVWDTDTQYF
TRBV7-3	many	CASSIDRAETQYF
TRBV7-3	-	CASSPQGHTDTQYF
TRBV7-2	medium-sized	CASSPQETQYF
TRBV6-5	many	CASRRDGNQPQHF
TRBV19	many	CATRGDLSYEQYF
TRBV12-3/TRBV12-4	many	CASSFSGGGKDTQYF
TRBV5-1	-	CASSLSGGNTDTQYF
TRBV7-2	many	CASSLVPAGSEQYF
TRBV6-2/TRBV6-3	few	CASIPTGPNYGYTF
TRBV25-1	few	CASSELMLAGAEQFF
TRBV7-9	many	CASSLGLGGGYTF
TRBV29-1	-	CSVREQGASGNTIYF
TRBV29-1	-	CSALRGGYTEAFF
TRBV25-1	many	CASSESVIQTYNEQFF
TRBV11-2	-	CASSLFQGTEAFF
TRBV5-6	medium-sized	CASSLAGGPATGELFF
TRBV6-5	many	CASSYGGTEAFF
TRBV9	-	CASSPGVSGNQPQHF
TRBV6-5	many	CASSYRSNQPQHF
TRBV6-2/TRBV6-3	-	CATARIYNEQFF
TRBV6-5	medium-sized	CASSYYGGQPQHF
TRBV20-1	many	CSAPDRDDGYTF
TRBV7-8	many	CASSPILAGRPYEQYF
TRBV6-5	many	CASSYNRDSEQFF
TRBV6-2/TRBV6-3	many	CATRKDTANYGYTF
TRBV19	few	CASSKGQENEKLFF
TRBV19	few	CASTSTKDYPKQFF
TRBV28	many	CASNGGEQYF
TRBV27	many	CASSPRTVDPDTEAFF
TRBV27	many	CASTSKSGNEQFF
TRBV6-2/TRBV6-3	many	CASRHLGDTQYF
TRBV5-1	-	CASSTDARGTEAFF
TRBV2	many	CASRSTGTTNEKLFF
TRBV7-2	-	CASSAGELKNIQYF
TRBV18	many	CASSPPSRSNNEQYF
TRBV6-1	many	CASSATGTGSILYGYTF
TRBV12-3/TRBV12-4	medium-sized	CASEDGGNGYTF
TRBV5-1	many	CASRTPNTEAFF
TRBV20-1	many	CSGRGGPDGYTF
TRBV19	-	CASSIVGEGPETQYF
TRBV20-1	many	CSAPEGERFGYTF
TRBV6-1	many	CASSRGLAENIQYF
TRBV14	-	CASGTVQGHGYTF
TRBV11-2	few	CASSFRIRANTDTQYF
TRBV20-1	many	CSARSSGGYNEQFF
TRBV6-5	few	CASSTGQGAEEQYF
TRBV7-9	-	CASSRGGGQNNEQFF
TRBV5-1	many	CASSAGTADEAFF